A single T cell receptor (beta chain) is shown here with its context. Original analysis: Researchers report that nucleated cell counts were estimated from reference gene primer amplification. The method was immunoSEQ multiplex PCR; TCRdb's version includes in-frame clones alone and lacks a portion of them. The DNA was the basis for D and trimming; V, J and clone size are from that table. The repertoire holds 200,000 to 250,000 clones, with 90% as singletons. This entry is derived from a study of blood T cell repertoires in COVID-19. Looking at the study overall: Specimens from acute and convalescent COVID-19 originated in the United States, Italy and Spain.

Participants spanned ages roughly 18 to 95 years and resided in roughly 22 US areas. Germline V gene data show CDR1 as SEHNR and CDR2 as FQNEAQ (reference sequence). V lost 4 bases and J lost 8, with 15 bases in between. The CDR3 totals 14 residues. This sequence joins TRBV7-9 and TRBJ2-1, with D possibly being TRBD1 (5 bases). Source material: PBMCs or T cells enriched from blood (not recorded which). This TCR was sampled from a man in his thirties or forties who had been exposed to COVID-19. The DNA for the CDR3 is TGTGCCAGCAGCTCAGCAACGGCCAGGGATGAGCAGTTCTTC. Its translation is CASSSATARDEQFF.